This TCR beta chain was captured by sequencing in a study of cytomegalovirus exposure and HLA in healthy donors. Primers included in the PCR were 60 Vbeta and 13 Jbeta primers. As originally analysed: About 9.9 million of the 80 million or so unique TCR beta chains counted in a later analysis were shared. The protocol was immunoSEQ multiplex PCR, while the TCRdb copy is restricted to in-frame clones and leaves out a portion. V, J and clone size are taken as reported in that table, and D and trimming were inferred from the DNA itself. This repertoire shows over 200,000 clones, 70% to 90% found once; its top ten account for 1% to 1.5%. J gave up 7 bases and V 5 bases, and 13 bases lay outside the gene matches. Germline V gives CDR1 SGHTA, CDR2 FQGNSA. CDR3 length: 16 amino acids. Points on this clone: The antigen is not known.

Study-wide findings and caveats: Cytomegalovirus-associated TCR beta chains were listed, numbering 150 to 200.

The donors (healthy individuals) were bone marrow donors. The chain carries TRBV7-2 and TRBJ2-7; 11 positions agree with TRBD2. Sequenced material: PBMCs. The origin of this receptor is a human donor in good health. The CDR3 coding sequence is TGTGCCAGCAGCCTCATTAGCGGGAGGGCTATGGGGGAGCAGTACTTC. Its translation: CASSLISGRAMGEQYF.